These T cell receptor beta chains were read from a single sample in a study of cytomegalovirus exposure and HLA in healthy donors. Some clones are missing from TCRdb's copy, which holds only in-frame ones; the method was immunoSEQ multiplex PCR. Its table lists some 64,000 clones. The sample comprised PBMCs. The source is a woman aged 25 to 39 in good health and CMV-seronegative. The CDR3 runs from the conserved cysteine through the conserved F or W. Fields, in order: V gene, CDR3 protein.

v_gene: TRBV21-1; CDR3aa: CASSKIFGQGGQPQHF
v_gene: TRBV28; CDR3aa: CASSLGGRRPGELFF
v_gene: TRBV5-1; CDR3aa: CASSLGAGEEAFF
v_gene: TRBV25-1; CDR3aa: CASSEAGPGFSEQYF
v_gene: TRBV19; CDR3aa: CASSLRTGRNSPLHF
v_gene: TRBV5-1; CDR3aa: CASSLALGGVNFEAFF
v_gene: TRBV6-5; CDR3aa: CASSSLGARTEAFF
v_gene: TRBV4-1; CDR3aa: CASSQDHGANYGYTF
v_gene: TRBV18; CDR3aa: CASSPRARGDEKLFF
v_gene: TRBV5-6; CDR3aa: CASSLGAYRVNTEAFF
v_gene: TRBV19; CDR3aa: CASSTVGMGSTEAFF
v_gene: TRBV30; CDR3aa: CAWAPGLVVGNEQFF
v_gene: TRBV6-4; CDR3aa: CASSPTGDTEAFF
v_gene: TRBV7-9; CDR3aa: CASSLAGGNQPQHF